The clone carrying this T cell receptor (beta chain) was seen a few times. Its antigen is still unknown. The CDR3 contains 15 residues. V was clipped by 6 bases and J by 4 bases, with 16 bases between them. Treatment meaning: approximately nine-day PBMC culture with coronavirus spike peptide pools or control peptides (ViraFEST assay). The study sequenced cultured CD4+ T cell DNA using the Oncomine TCR Beta short-read assay. TCRdb fed the PCR reads into MiXCR, producing one record per CDR3 protein. The top ten hold around 12% of the sample, which has roughly 16,000 distinct CDR3 sequences, about 60% seen once. This sample stems from a study of vaccination and CD4 T cells after COVID-19.

The chain has TRBV12-3 or TRBV12-4 and TRBJ1-5; a weak D match, TRBD1 (6 bases). This TCR came from a human donor who had recovered from COVID-19. The sample comprised CD4+ T cells from blood, cultured in vitro. The CDR3 loop reads CASSYLQGKNQPQHF. Written as DNA, the CDR3 is TGTGCCAGCAGCTACCTCCAGGGGAAAAATCAGCCCCAGCATTTT.